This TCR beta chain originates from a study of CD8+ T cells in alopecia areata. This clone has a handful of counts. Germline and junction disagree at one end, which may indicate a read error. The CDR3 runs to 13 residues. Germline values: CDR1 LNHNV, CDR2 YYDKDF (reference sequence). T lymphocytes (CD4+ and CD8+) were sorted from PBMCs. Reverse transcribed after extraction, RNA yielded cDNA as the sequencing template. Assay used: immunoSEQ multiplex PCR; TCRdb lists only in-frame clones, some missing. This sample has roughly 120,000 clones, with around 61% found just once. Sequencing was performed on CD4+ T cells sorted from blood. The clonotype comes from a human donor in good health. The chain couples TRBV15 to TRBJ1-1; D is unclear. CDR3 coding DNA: TGTGCCACCAGCGCCCCCACGAACTCTGAAGCTTTCTTT. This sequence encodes CATSAPTNSEAFF.